What follows describes a single T cell receptor (beta chain). Its antigen remains unknown. The data derive from a study of shared clonotypes between healthy human individuals. The V and J ends lost 5 bases and 2 bases respectively, with 13 bases between them. Germline CDR1 MNHEY, CDR2 SMNVEV (reference sequence). The CDR3 runs to 14 residues. Study-wide results and caveats: Only blood was sampled, and tissue TCR repertoires likely differ from blood ones.

Using immunoSEQ multiplex PCR, the repertoire was profiled, and TCRdb retains in-frame clones only, with some absent. The data contain around 720,000 clones, more than 70% of them seen just once; the ten biggest clones take up around 1.8%. This receptor was identified in a woman between 25 and 40 years old in good health. The sequenced material came from memory CD4+ T cells sorted from blood. Subset of the sample: CD45RA-negative fraction. This chain uses TRBV27 with TRBJ2-7; tentatively, D is TRBD1 (6 bases). CDR3 residues: CASSPLDSPYEQYF. DNA for the CDR3: TGTGCCAGCAGTCCGTTGGACAGTCCCTACGAGCAGTACTTC.